The rows below give T cell receptor beta chains drawn from one sample of a study of OX40 agonist ivuxolimab in advanced cancers. Sequenced by immunoSEQ multiplex PCR; TCRdb stores in-frame clones only, minus some. The repertoire holds under 75,000 clones, with 90% to 95% as singletons. The material was CD4+ or CD8+ T cells sorted from blood, obtained in a trial of the OX40 agonist ivuxolimab. These receptors came from an adult with an advanced solid tumor such as melanoma, head and neck, liver or kidney cancer. CDR3s leave out the opening cysteine and the closing phenylalanine or tryptophan.

CDR3 protein: ASSIVLAGANEQF
J gene: TRBJ2-1
V gene: TRBV19

CDR3 protein: ASSQDRVTYNEQF
J gene: TRBJ2-1
V gene: TRBV4-3

CDR3 protein: ASSHTLAGGHNEQF
J gene: TRBJ2-1
V gene: TRBV4-3

CDR3 protein: ASSQDRDGGGRGEKLF
J gene: TRBJ1-4
V gene: TRBV4-3

CDR3 protein: ASSLWSSGDTQY
J gene: TRBJ2-3
V gene: TRBV18

CDR3 protein: ASSLRTGNYGYT
J gene: TRBJ1-2
V gene: TRBV11-3

CDR3 protein: ASSQGSSSYEQY
J gene: TRBJ2-7
V gene: TRBV4-1

CDR3 protein: ASSPREGRGNEQF
J gene: TRBJ2-1
V gene: TRBV7-8

CDR3 protein: ASSFLSGRASDEQF
J gene: TRBJ2-1
V gene: TRBV28

CDR3 protein: ASSVEDQASYEQY
J gene: TRBJ2-7
V gene: TRBV9

CDR3 protein: ASSSRDGGNTIY
J gene: TRBJ1-3
V gene: TRBV19

CDR3 protein: ASRVGAYNEQF
J gene: TRBJ2-1
V gene: TRBV6-5

CDR3 protein: ASSQDGLETQY
J gene: TRBJ2-5
V gene: TRBV7-2

CDR3 protein: ASSSDKQDYGYT
J gene: TRBJ1-2
V gene: TRBV11-2

CDR3 protein: ASSLGTAGTNYGYT
J gene: TRBJ1-2
V gene: TRBV5-6

CDR3 protein: ASSFAGDYGYT
J gene: TRBJ1-2
V gene: TRBV11-2

CDR3 protein: ASSLVAGGGETQY
J gene: TRBJ2-5
V gene: TRBV7-9

CDR3 protein: ASSQGGQGGYEQY
J gene: TRBJ2-7
V gene: TRBV4-1

CDR3 protein: ASSLGVRGTDTQY
J gene: TRBJ2-3
V gene: TRBV5-4

CDR3 protein: ATQGQGTETQY
J gene: TRBJ2-5
V gene: TRBV10-3